The source of this T cell receptor (beta chain) is a study of blood T cell repertoires in COVID-19. On the study more broadly: Material from acute and convalescent COVID-19 was sourced from the United States, Italy and Spain.

Some clones are missing from TCRdb's copy, which holds only in-frame ones; the method was immunoSEQ multiplex PCR. The table shows around 230,000 clones, with approximately 78% occurring only once. Those who participated ranged in age from roughly 18 to 90 years and resided in under 25 US areas. Self-reported history from a screening survey and questionnaire set each donor's cohort. Cohort 3 recovery required two negative PCRs, clearance, or symptom resolution. Sequencing input: PBMCs or T cells enriched from blood (not recorded which). The receptor was derived from a man aged 40-49 years who had recovered from COVID-19.

CDR3 residues: CASSPRTSGTNNEQFF. The CDR3 bases are TGTGCCAGCAGCCCCCGGACTAGCGGGACTAACAATGAGCAGTTCTTC. The rearrangement uses TRBV9 and TRBJ2-1; 12 bases align to TRBD2. Germline V gives CDR1 SGDLS, CDR2 YYNGEE. J lost 5 bases, V lost 4 bases, and 7 bases had no gene match. The CDR3 sequence is 16 residues long.